In this sample, the clone carrying this T cell receptor beta chain turned up many times. TCRdb reanalysed the 5' RACE reads using MiXCR and keeps one entry per CDR3 protein. The sample lists 150,000 or so distinct CDR3 sequences; roughly 3.3% were seen once. This sample was taken from a study of identical twins. Germline V gene lookup returns CDR1 MDHEN and CDR2 SYDVKM. V was clipped by 7 bases and J by 0 bases, with 18 bases between them. This CDR3 is 16 amino acids long. The V call is TRBV28, the J call TRBJ1-1; the D gene is possibly TRBD1 (5 bases). The sample consisted of memory T cells sorted from blood. This receptor was identified in a man aged 18 to 30 in good health. CDR3 region: CASTSPGLNVNTEAFF. CDR3 bases: TGTGCCAGCACTTCCCCAGGGTTGAACGTGAACACTGAAGCTTTCTTT.